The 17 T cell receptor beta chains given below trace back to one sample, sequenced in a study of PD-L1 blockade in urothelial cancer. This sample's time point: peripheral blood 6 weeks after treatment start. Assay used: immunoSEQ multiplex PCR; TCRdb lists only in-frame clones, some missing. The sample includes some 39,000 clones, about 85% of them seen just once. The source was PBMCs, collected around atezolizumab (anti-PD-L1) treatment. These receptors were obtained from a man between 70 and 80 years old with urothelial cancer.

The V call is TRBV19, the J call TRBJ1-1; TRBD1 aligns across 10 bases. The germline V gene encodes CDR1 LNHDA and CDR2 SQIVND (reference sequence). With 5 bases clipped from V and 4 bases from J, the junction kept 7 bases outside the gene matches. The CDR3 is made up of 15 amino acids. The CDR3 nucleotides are TGTGCCAGTAGTCCGACAGGGGGCTGGGGCACTGAAGCTTTCTTT. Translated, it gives CASSPTGGWGTEAFF.

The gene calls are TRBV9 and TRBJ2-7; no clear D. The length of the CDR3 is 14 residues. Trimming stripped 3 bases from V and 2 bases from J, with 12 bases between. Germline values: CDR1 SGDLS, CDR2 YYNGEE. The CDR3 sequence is CASSAKQSPYEQYF. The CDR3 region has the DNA TGTGCCAGCAGCGCCAAACAGAGCCCCTACGAGCAGTACTTC.

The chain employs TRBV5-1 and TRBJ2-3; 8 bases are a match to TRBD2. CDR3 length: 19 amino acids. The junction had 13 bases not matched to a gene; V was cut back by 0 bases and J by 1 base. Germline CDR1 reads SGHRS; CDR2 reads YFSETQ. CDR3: CASSLATGLALPRTDTQYF. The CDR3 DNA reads TGCGCCAGCAGCTTGGCCACTGGACTAGCCCTCCCCCGCACAGATACGCAGTATTTT.

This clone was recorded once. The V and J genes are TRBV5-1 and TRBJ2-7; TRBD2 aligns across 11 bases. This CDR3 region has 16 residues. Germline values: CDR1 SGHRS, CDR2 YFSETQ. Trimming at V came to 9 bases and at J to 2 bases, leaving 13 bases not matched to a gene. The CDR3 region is CATPGLAVPTAYEQYF. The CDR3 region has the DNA TGCGCCACACCGGGACTAGCGGTCCCCACAGCCTACGAGCAGTACTTC.

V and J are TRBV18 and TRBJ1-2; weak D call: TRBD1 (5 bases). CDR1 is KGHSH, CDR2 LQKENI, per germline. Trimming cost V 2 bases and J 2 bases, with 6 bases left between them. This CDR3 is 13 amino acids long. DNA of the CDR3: TGTGCCAGCTCACCAGACAGCAACTATGGCTACACCTTC. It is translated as CASSPDSNYGYTF. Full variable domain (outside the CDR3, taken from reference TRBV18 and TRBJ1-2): NAGVMQNPRHLVRRRGQEARLRCSPMKGHSHVYWYRQLPEEGLKFMVYLQKENIIDESGMPKERFSAEFPKEGPSILRIQQVVRGDSAAYFCASSPDSNYGYTFGSGTRLTVV.

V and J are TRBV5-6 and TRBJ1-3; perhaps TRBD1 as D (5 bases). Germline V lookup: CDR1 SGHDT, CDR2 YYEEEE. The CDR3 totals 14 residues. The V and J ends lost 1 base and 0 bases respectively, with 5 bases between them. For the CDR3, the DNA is TGTGCCAGCAGCTTGCAGGGCTCTGGAAACACCATATATTTT. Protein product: CASSLQGSGNTIYF.

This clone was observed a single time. As DNA, the CDR3 is TGTGCCAGCTCACCAGCGGGATTCTCCGACGGGGAGCTGTTTTTT. Translation: CASSPAGFSDGELFF. The chain joins TRBV18 to TRBJ2-2; a possible D gene is TRBD2 (6 bases). CDR1 KGHSH and CDR2 LQKENI come from the germline V gene. The CDR3 runs 15 residues. The V end was cut by 2 bases, the J end by 7 bases, with 14 bases between.

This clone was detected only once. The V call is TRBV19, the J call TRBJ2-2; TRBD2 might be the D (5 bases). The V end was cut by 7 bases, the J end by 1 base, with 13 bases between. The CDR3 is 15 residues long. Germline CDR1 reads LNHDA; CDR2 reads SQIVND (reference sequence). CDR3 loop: CASTTSAGNTGELFF. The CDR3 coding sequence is TGTGCCAGTACCACCAGCGCGGGGAACACCGGGGAGCTGTTTTTT.

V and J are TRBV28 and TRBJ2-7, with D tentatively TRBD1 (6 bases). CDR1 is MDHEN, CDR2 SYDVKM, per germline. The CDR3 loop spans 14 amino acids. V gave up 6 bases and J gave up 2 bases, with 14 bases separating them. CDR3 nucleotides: TGTGCCAGCAGCCCGGGACAAGCTACCTACGAGCAGTACTTC. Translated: CASSPGQATYEQYF.

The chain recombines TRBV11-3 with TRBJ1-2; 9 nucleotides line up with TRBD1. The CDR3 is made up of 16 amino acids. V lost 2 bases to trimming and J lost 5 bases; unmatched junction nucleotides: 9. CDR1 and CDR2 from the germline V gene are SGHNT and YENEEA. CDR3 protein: CASSLYRQGDPYGYTF. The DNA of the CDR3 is TGTGCCAGCAGCTTATACCGACAGGGGGACCCTTATGGCTACACCTTC.

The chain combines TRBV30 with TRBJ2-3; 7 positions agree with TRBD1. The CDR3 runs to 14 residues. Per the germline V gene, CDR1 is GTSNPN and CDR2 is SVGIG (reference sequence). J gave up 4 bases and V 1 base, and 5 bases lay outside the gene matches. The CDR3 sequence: CAWSGVTGADTQYF. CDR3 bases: TGTGCCTGGAGTGGGGTAACAGGGGCAGATACGCAGTATTTT.

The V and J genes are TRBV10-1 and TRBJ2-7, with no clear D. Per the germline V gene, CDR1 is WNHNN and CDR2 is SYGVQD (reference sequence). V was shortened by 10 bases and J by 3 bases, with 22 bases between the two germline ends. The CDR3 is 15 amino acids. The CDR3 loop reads CATTHLNEVVYEQYF. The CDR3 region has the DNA TGCGCCACCACACACCTGAACGAGGTGGTCTACGAGCAGTACTTC.

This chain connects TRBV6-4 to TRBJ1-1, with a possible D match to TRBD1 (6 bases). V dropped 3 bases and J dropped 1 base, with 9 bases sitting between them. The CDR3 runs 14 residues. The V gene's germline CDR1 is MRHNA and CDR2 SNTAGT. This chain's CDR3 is CASSEGRGNTEAFF. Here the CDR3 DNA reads TGTGCCAGCAGTGAGGGCAGGGGGAACACTGAAGCTTTCTTT.

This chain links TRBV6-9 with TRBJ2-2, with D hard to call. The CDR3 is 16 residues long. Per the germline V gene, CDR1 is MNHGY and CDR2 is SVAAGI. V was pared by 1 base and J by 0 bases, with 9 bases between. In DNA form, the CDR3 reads TGTGCCAGCAGTTATTGCACAGTAGCGAACACCGGGGAGCTGTTTTTT. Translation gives CASSYCTVANTGELFF.

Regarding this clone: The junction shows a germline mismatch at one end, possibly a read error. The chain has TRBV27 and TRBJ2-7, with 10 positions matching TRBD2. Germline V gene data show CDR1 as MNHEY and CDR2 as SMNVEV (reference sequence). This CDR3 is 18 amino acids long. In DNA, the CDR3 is TGTGCCAGCAGTTTCGGGCTAGCGGGAGCGCCGGGGGTGTACGCGCAGTACTTC. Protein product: CASSFGLAGAPGVYAQYF.

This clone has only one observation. Here the CDR3 reads CASSYGGQLNTEAFF. The DNA of the CDR3 is TGTGCCAGCAGTTACGGAGGACAGCTGAACACTGAAGCTTTCTTT. V gene TRBV6-5 combines with J gene TRBJ1-1; TRBD1 might be the D (6 bases). The germline V gene encodes CDR1 MNHEY and CDR2 SVGAGI. CDR3 length: 15 amino acids. V shed 2 bases and J shed 0 bases, with 10 bases lying between them.

CDR3 coding DNA: TGTGCCAGCAGCTTCCGGGACACATACGAGCAGTACTTC. Its translation: CASSFRDTYEQYF. The V call is TRBV5-4, the J call TRBJ2-7; tentatively, D is TRBD1 (6 bases). The CDR3 runs 13 residues. The V end was cut by 2 bases, the J end by 4 bases, with 10 bases between. Germline V lookup: CDR1 SGHNT, CDR2 YYREEE (reference sequence).